These T cell receptor beta chains were read from a single sample in a study of control samples from healthy donors and cancer patients. The data were produced by immunoSEQ multiplex PCR, yet TCRdb's version contains in-frame clones alone and is incomplete. The sample has approximately 85,000 clones, 85% to 90% seen once. Sequences were obtained from blood. The receptor set was obtained from a woman aged 55-70 years in good health. CDR3s include the opening cysteine and the closing phenylalanine or tryptophan. D genes are given only for firm matches. Clone size is not always given. Where it is, it says once, few, many or a class for expanded clones.

cdr3_aa	cdr3_nt	d_call	j_call	clone_size	v_call
CASSIAVTDTQYF	TGTGCCAGTAGTATAGCCGTCACAGATACGCAGTATTTT	.	TRBJ2-3	.	TRBV19
CASSPTGGNLHF	TGTGCCAGCAGCCCGACAGGGGGCAACCTCCACTTT	TRBD1	TRBJ1-6	.	TRBV7-2
CASRSTGNGYTF	TGTGCCAGCAGATCAACAGGGAATGGCTACACCTTC	.	TRBJ1-2	.	TRBV6-5
CASSPDRLTDTQYF	TGTGCCAGCAGTCCTGACAGACTCACAGATACGCAGTATTTT	.	TRBJ2-3	.	TRBV5-4
CASSQDGAYEQYF	TGTGCCAGCAGCCAGGACGGAGCCTACGAGCAGTACTTC	.	TRBJ2-7	.	TRBV3-1/TRBV3-2
CASSIFARETQYF	TGTGCCAGCAGCATCTTTGCGCGCGAGACCCAGTACTTC	.	TRBJ2-5	.	TRBV7-2
CASSQGQGYNEQFF	TGCGCCAGCAGCCAAGGACAGGGGTACAATGAGCAGTTCTTC	TRBD1	TRBJ2-1	.	TRBV4-1
CASSRTDSNYGYTF	TGCGCCAGCAGTCGGACAGACTCTAACTATGGCTACACCTTC	.	TRBJ1-2	.	TRBV5-1
CASSGTNNQPQHF	TGTGCCAGCTCAGGGACAAACAATCAGCCCCAGCATTTT	.	TRBJ1-5	.	TRBV18
CASSQESGGILTDTQYF	TGCGCCAGCAGCCAAGAATCCGGGGGGATACTCACAGATACGCAGTATTTT	TRBD2	TRBJ2-3	.	TRBV4-1
CASSPIGRDTEAFF	TGTGCCAGCTCACCGATAGGACGGGACACTGAAGCTTTCTTT	.	TRBJ1-1	.	TRBV18
CASSLRRGGDEQFF	TGTGCCAGCAGCTTAAGGCGGGGGGGAGATGAGCAGTTCTTC	TRBD2	TRBJ2-1	once	TRBV7-3
CASVGHAEAFF	TGTGCCAGTGTAGGCCACGCTGAAGCTTTCTTT	.	TRBJ1-1	.	TRBV2
CASSPGRMNTEAFF	TGTGCCAGCAGCCCCGGACGGATGAACACTGAAGCTTTCTTT	.	TRBJ1-1	.	TRBV7-8
CASSLGQGVGELFF	TGCGCCAGCAGTCTCGGACAGGGGGTCGGGGAGCTGTTTTTT	TRBD1	TRBJ2-2	.	TRBV10-2
CATQNRGRQANYGYTF	TGTGCCACACAAAACAGGGGCCGCCAAGCTAACTATGGCTACACCTTC	TRBD1	TRBJ1-2	.	TRBV28
CASSLGRGLNQPQHF	TGTGCCAGCAGTTTAGGACGGGGGCTCAATCAGCCCCAGCATTTT	.	TRBJ1-5	.	TRBV27
CASGLVTGMNTEAFF	TGTGCTAGTGGTTTGGTAACAGGGATGAACACTGAAGCTTTCTTT	.	TRBJ1-1	.	TRBV12-5
CASSPPGRTGELFF	TGTGCCAGCTCACCACCCGGCCGAACCGGGGAGCTGTTTTTT	.	TRBJ2-2	.	TRBV18
CASSLALSYEQYF	TGTGCCAGCAGCTTGGCCCTCTCCTACGAGCAGTACTTC	.	TRBJ2-7	.	TRBV5-4
CASSPPGSGNTIYF	TGTGCCAGCTCACCACCGGGCTCTGGAAACACCATATATTTT	.	TRBJ1-3	once	TRBV18
CASSYTVNTEAFF	TGTGCCAGCAGTTACACCGTGAACACTGAAGCTTTCTTT	.	TRBJ1-1	once	TRBV6-6
CASSAGSNYGYTF	TGCGCCAGCAGCGCGGGTAGTAACTATGGCTACACCTTC	.	TRBJ1-2	.	TRBV5-1
CASSYRTGGYGYTF	TGTGCCAGCAGCTACCGGACAGGGGGCTATGGCTACACCTTC	TRBD1	TRBJ1-2	.	TRBV5-4
CASSPPDLNTEAFF	TGTGCCAGCTCACCACCAGATTTGAACACTGAAGCTTTCTTT	.	TRBJ1-1	.	TRBV18
CASSVGNSRAGETQYF	TGTGCCAGCAGCGTAGGCAACAGCCGAGCCGGGGAGACCCAGTACTTC	.	TRBJ2-5	.	TRBV9
CASTPADQRPTDTQYF	TGTGCCAGTACCCCGGCTGACCAGCGGCCCACAGATACGCAGTATTTT	.	TRBJ2-3	.	TRBV19
CASSYPDMVNTEAFF	TGTGCCAGCAGCTACCCGGACATGGTGAACACTGAAGCTTTCTTT	.	TRBJ1-1	.	TRBV5-5